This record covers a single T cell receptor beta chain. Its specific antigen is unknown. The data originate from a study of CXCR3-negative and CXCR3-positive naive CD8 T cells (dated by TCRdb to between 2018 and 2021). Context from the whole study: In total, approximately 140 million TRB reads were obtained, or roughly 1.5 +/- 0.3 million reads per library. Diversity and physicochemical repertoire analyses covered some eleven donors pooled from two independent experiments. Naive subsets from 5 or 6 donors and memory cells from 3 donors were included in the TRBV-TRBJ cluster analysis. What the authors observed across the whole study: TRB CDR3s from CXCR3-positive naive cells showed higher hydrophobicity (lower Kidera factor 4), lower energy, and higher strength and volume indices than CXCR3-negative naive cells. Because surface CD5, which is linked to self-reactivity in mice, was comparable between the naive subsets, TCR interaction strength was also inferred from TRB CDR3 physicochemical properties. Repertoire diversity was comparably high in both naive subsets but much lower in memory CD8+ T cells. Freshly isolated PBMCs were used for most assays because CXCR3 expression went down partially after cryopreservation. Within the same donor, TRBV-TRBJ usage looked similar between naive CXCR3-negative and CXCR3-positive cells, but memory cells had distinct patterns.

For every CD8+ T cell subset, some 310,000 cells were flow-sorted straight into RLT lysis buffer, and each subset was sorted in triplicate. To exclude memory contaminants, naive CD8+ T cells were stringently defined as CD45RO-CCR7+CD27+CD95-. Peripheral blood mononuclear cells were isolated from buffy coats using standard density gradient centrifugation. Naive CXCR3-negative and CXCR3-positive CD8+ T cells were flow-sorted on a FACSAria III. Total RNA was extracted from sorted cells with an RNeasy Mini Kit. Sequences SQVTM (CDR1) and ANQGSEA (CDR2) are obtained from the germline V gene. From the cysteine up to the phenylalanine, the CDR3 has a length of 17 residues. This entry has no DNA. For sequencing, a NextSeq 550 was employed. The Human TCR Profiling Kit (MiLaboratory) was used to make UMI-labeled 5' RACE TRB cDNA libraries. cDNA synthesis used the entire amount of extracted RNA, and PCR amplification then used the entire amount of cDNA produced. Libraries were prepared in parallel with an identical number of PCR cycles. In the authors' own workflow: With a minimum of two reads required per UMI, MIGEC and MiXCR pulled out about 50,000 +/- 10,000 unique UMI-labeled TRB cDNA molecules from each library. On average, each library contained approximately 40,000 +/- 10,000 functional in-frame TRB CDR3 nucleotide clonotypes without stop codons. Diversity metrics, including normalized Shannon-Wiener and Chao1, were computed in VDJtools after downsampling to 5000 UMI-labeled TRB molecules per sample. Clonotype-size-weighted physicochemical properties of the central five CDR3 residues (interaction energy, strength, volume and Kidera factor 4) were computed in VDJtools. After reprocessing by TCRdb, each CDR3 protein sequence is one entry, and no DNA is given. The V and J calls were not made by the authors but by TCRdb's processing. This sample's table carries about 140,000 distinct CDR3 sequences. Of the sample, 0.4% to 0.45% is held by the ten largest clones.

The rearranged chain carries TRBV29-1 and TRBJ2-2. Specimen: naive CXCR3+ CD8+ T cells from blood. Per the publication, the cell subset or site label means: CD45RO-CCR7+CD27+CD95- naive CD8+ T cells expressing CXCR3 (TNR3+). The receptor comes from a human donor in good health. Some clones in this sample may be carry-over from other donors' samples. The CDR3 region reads CSVEDPRTASNTGELFF.